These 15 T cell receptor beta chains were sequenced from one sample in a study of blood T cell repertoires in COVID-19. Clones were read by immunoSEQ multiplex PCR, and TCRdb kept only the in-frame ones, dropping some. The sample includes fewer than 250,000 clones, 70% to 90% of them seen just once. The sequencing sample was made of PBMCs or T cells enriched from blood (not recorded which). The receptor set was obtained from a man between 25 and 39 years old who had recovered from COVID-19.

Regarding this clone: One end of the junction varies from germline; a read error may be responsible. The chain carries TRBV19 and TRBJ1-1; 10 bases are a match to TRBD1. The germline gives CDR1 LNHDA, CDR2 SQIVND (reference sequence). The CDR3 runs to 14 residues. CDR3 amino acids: CASSPGQGNAEAFF. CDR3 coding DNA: TGTGCCAGTAGTCCGGGACAGGGGAACGCTGAAGCTTTCTTT.

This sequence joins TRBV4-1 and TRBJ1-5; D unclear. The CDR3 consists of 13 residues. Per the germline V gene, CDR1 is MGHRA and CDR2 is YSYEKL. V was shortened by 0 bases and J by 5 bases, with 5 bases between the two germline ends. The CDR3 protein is CASSQDAYQPQHF. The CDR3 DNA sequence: TGCGCCAGCAGCCAAGACGCGTATCAGCCCCAGCATTTT.

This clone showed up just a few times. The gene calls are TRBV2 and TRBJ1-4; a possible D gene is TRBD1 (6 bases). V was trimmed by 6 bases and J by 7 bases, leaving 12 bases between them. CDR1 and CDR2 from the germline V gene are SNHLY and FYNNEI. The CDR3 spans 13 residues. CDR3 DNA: TGTGCCAGCAGAGAGAGGGGGGGTGAAAAACTGTTTTTT. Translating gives CASRERGGEKLFF.

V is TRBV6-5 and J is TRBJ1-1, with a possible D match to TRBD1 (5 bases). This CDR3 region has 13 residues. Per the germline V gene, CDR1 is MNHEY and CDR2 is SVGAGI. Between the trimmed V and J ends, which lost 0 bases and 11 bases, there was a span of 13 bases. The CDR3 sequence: CASSYSGVGGAFF. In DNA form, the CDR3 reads TGTGCCAGCAGTTACTCGGGCGTTGGGGGGGCTTTCTTT.

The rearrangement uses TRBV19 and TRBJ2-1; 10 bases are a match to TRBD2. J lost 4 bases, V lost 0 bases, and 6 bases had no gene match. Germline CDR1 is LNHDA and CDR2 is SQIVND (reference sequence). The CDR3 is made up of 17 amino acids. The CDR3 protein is CASSIEGSGRGYNEQFF. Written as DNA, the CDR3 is TGTGCCAGTAGTATAGAGGGGAGCGGGAGGGGGTACAATGAGCAGTTCTTC.

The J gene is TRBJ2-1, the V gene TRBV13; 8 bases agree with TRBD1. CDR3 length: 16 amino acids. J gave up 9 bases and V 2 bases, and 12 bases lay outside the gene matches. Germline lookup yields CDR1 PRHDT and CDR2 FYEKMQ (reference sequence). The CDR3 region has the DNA TGTGCCAGCAGCTTATCCGGGACAGGCAGTTTTAGTGAGCAGTTCTTC. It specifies CASSLSGTGSFSEQFF.

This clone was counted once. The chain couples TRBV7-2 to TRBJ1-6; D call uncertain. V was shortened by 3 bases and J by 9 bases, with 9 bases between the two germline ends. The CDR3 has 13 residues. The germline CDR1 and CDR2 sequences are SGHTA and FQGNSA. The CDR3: CASSFYSPSPLHF. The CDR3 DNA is TGTGCCAGCAGCTTCTACAGTCCTTCACCCCTCCACTTT.

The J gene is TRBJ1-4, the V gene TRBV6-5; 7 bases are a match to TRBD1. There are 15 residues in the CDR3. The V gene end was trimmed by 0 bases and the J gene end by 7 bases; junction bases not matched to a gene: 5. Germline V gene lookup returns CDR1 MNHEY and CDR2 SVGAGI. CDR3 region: CASSYSGQSLEKLFF. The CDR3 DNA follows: TGTGCCAGCAGTTACTCGGGACAGAGCCTTGAAAAACTGTTTTTT.

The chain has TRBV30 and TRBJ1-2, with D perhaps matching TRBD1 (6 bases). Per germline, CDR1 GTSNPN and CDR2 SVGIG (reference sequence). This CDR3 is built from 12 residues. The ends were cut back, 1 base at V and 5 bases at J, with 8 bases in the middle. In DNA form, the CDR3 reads TGTGCCTGGAGTGCCCAGGGGTATGGCTACACCTTC. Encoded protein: CAWSAQGYGYTF.

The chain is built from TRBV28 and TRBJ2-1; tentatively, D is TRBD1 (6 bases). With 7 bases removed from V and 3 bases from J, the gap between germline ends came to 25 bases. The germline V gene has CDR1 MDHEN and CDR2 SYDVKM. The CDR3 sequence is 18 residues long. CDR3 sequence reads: CASNTTPQGTWGYNEQFF. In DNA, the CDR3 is TGTGCCAGCAATACGACTCCACAGGGTACCTGGGGCTACAATGAGCAGTTCTTC.

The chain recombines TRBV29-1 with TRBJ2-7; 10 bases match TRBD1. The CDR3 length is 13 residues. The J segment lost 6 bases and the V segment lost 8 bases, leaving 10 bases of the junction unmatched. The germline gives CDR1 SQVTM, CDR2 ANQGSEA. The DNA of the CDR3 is TGCAGCATCCGGGACAGGGGTTTTAGCGAGCAGTACTTC. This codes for CSIRDRGFSEQYF.

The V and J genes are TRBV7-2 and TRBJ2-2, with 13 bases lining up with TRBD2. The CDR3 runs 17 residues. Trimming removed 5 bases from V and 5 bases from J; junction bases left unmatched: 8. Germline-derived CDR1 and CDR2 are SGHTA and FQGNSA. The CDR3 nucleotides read TGTGCCAGCAGCCCCCCCGGGGGACTAGCGGGGACCGGGGAGCTGTTTTTT. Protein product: CASSPPGGLAGTGELFF.

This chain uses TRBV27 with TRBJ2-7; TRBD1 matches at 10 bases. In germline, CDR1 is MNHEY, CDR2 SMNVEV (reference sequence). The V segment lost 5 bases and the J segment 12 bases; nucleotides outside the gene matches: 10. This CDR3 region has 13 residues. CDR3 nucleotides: TGTGCCAGCAGTGCGGGACAGGGGCGCAAAATGTACTTC. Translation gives CASSAGQGRKMYF.

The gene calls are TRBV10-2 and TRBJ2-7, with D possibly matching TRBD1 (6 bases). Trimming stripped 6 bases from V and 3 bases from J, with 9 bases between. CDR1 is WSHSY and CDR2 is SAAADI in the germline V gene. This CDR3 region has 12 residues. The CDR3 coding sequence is TGCGCCAGCAGCCGGGACAACTACGAGCAGTACTTC. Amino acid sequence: CASSRDNYEQYF.

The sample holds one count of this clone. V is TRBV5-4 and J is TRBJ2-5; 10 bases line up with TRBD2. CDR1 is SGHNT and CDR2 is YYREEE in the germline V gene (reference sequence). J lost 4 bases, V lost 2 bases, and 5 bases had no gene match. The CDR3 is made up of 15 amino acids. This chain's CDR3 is CASSLAGGPGETQYF. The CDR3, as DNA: TGTGCCAGCAGCTTAGCGGGAGGGCCTGGAGAGACCCAGTACTTC.